This T cell receptor beta chain was found in a study of human T cells and chemical hapten exposure. Across the study: Weekly administration of diphenylcyclopropenone to the scalp of patients continued throughout the roughly 22-week study.

TCRdb fed the RACE reads into MiXCR, producing one record per CDR3 protein. The sample shows 360,000 or so distinct CDR3 sequences, just under 6.5% of them seen only once. The CDR3 contains 14 residues. V gave up 2 bases and J gave up 10 bases, with 15 bases separating them. Germline V gene lookup returns CDR1 SGHTA and CDR2 FQGNSA. In its sample, this clonotype was seen a few times. Time point given: patch test 2, 6 weeks after DPC sensitization. Treatment reported: therapeutic diphenylcyclopropenone sensitization with weekly scalp DPC. The material was whole blood, obtained in connection with sensitization to the hapten diphenylcyclopropenone (DPC). This receptor was taken from a woman aged 18 to 35 with alopecia areata. Some clones in this sample may be carry-over from other donors' samples. This chain connects TRBV7-2 to TRBJ2-1; possibly TRBD2 for D (6 bases). CDR3 sequence: CASSLTRVAGEQFF. The DNA of the CDR3 is TGTGCCAGCAGCTTAACCCGGGTGGCGGGGGAGCAGTTCTTC.